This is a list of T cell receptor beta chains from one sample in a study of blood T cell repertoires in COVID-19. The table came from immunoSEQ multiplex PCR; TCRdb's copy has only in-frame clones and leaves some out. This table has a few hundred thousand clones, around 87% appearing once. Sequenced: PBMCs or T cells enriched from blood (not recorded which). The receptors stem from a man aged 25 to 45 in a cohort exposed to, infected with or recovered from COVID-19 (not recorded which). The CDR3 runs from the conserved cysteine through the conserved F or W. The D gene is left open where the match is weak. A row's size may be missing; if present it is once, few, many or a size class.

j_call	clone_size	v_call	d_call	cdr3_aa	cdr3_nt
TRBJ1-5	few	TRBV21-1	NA	CASSSRDRERSGCNQPQHF	TGTGCCAGCAGCTCCCGGGACAGGGAGCGATCCGGATGCAATCAGCCCCAGCATTTT
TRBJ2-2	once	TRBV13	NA	CASSLGLRVSELFF	TGTGCCAGCAGCTTAGGCCTTCGGGTTTCGGAGCTGTTTTTT
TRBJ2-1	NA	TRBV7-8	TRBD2	CASSLVGRGSYNEQFF	TGTGCCAGCAGCTTAGTCGGGCGGGGGTCCTACAATGAGCAGTTCTTC
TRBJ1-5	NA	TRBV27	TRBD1	CASSFQGAQPQHF	TGTGCCAGCAGTTTTCAGGGGGCCCAGCCCCAGCATTTT
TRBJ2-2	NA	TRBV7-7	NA	CASAQVGTSGTGELFF	TGTGCTAGCGCCCAGGTCGGTACTAGTGGCACCGGGGAGCTGTTTTTT
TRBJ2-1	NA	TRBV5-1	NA	CASNPGLNFYNEQFF	TGCGCCAGCAATCCGGGACTCAATTTTTACAATGAGCAGTTCTTC
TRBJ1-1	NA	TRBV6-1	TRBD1	CASSEWTGPITMNTEAFF	TGTGCCAGCAGTGAATGGACAGGGCCGATTACCATGAACACTGAAGCTTTCTTT
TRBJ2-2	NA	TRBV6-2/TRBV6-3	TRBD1	CASSYNRGQWNTGELFF	TGTGCCAGCAGTTATAACAGGGGGCAATGGAACACCGGGGAGCTGTTTTTT
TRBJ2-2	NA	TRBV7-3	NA	CASSPDFNTGELFF	TGTGCCAGCAGCCCGGACTTTAACACCGGGGAGCTGTTTTTT
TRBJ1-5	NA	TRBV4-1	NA	CASSQSGLSNQPQHF	TGCGCCAGCAGCCAATCAGGGTTGAGTAATCAGCCCCAGCATTTT
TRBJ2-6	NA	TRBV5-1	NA	CGSGTGANVLTF	TGCGGATCAGGGACTGGGGCCAACGTCCTGACTTTC
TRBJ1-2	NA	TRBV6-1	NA	CASSEGQIGGGYTF	TGTGCCAGCAGTGAAGGACAGATTGGTGGCGGCTACACCTTC
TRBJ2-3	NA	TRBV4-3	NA	CASSQDLADTQYF	TGCGCCAGCAGCCAAGATCTGGCCGATACGCAGTATTTT
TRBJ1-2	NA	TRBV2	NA	CASSGTANYGYTF	TGTGCCAGCAGTGGGACAGCTAACTATGGCTACACCTTC
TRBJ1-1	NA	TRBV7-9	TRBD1	CASSFDRGPEAFF	TGTGCCAGCAGCTTCGACAGGGGTCCTGAAGCTTTCTTT
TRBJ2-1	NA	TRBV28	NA	CASSHPSGTPASGEQFF	TGTGCCAGCAGTCATCCCTCAGGGACTCCCGCTTCTGGTGAGCAGTTCTTC
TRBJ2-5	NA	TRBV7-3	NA	CASGASVGAQYF	TGTGCCAGCGGGGCTAGTGTTGGGGCCCAGTACTTC
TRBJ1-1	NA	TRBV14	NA	CASSQDLRGEAFF	TGTGCCAGCAGCCAAGATCTTCGGGGGGAAGCTTTCTTT
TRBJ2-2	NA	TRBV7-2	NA	CASSFGTRGGELFF	TGTGCCAGCAGCTTCGGCACCCGGGGCGGGGAGCTGTTTTTT
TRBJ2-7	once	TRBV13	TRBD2	CASSPPWEGRNYEQYF	TGTGCCAGCAGCCCACCATGGGAGGGGCGGAACTACGAGCAGTACTTC
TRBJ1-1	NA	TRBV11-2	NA	CASSLEDRSSNTEAFF	TGTGCCAGCAGCTTAGAAGATCGGAGCTCCAACACTGAAGCTTTCTTT
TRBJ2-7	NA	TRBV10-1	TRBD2	CASSNTGGSYEQYF	TGCGCCAGCAGTAACACGGGAGGTTCCTACGAGCAGTACTTC
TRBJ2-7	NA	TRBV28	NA	CASSYRESYEQYF	TGTGCCAGCAGTTACAGGGAATCCTACGAGCAGTACTTC
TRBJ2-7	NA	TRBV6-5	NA	CASSTTAFEQYF	TGTGCCAGCAGCACCACAGCCTTCGAGCAGTACTTC
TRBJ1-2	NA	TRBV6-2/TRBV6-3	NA	CASSLYPYGYTF	TGTGCCAGCAGTCTCTACCCTTATGGCTACACCTTC
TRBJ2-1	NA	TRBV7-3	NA	CASSLGSSREQFF	TGTGCCAGCAGCTTAGGTAGCTCCCGTGAGCAGTTCTTC
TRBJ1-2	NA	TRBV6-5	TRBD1	CASHDGQGAFGYTF	TGTGCCAGCCATGACGGCCAGGGGGCTTTTGGCTACACCTTC
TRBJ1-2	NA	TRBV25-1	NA	CASSTTGSHYGYTF	TGTGCCAGCAGTACTACAGGGTCCCACTATGGCTACACCTTC
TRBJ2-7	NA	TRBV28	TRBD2	CASSSLTGIGLAHSYEQYF	TGTGCCAGCAGTTCCCTAACCGGTATTGGACTAGCTCATTCCTACGAGCAGTACTTC
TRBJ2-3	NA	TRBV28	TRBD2	CASSPTSTSSTSRDTQYF	TGTGCCAGCAGTCCAACCTCGACTAGCAGCACGTCGAGAGATACGCAGTATTTT